The 20 T cell receptor beta chains below were found in one sample sequenced in a study of T cell responses to AZD1222 COVID-19 vaccine. Measured with immunoSEQ multiplex PCR; TCRdb has only the in-frame clones, and not every one. The repertoire holds approximately 140,000 clones, roughly 92% seen once, with around 1.1% in the top ten. This specimen consisted of peripheral blood, obtained 28 days after the second AZD1222 dose. The receptors originated from an adult who received the AZD1222 COVID-19 vaccine.

The CDR3 loop is CANPSIPHTGRLSGANVLTF. CDR3 bases: TGCGCCAACCCGTCTATACCACATACAGGGAGGTTGTCTGGGGCCAACGTCCTGACTTTC. The chain carries TRBV10-1 and TRBJ2-6, with D perhaps being TRBD1 or TRBD2 (6 bases each). Per the germline V gene, CDR1 is WNHNN and CDR2 is SYGVQD (reference sequence). The CDR3 contains 20 residues. V was pared by 10 bases and J by 1 base, with 29 bases between.

The CDR3 region is CASSSEEYYSPLHF. The DNA of the CDR3 is TGTGCCAGCAGCTCTGAGGAATATTATTCACCCCTCCACTTT. The gene calls are TRBV5-4 and TRBJ1-6; D remains unclear. V was trimmed by 3 bases and J by 8 bases, leaving 12 bases between them. Germline CDR1 and CDR2: SGHNT and YYREEE (reference sequence). The CDR3 runs 14 residues. The full variable domain, rest sourced from reference TRBV5-4 and TRBJ1-6, is ETGVTQSPTHLIKTRGQQVTLRCSSQSGHNTVSWYQQALGQGPQFIFQYYREEENGRGNFPPRFSGLQFPNYSSELNVNALELDDSALYLCASSSEEYYSPLHFGNGTRLTVT.

V is TRBV28 and J is TRBJ1-5; D perhaps matches TRBD1 (6 bases). CDR3 length equals 14 residues. Germline-derived CDR1 and CDR2 are MDHEN and SYDVKM. V lost 3 bases and J 5 bases, leaving 11 bases between the germline ends. CDR3 protein: CASSFGDTYQPQHF. The CDR3 nucleotides are TGTGCCAGCAGTTTTGGGGACACTTATCAGCCCCAGCATTTT.

The rearrangement joins TRBV5-6 to TRBJ1-2, with D hard to call. V was trimmed by 3 bases and J by 7 bases, leaving 10 bases between them. The CDR3 is 12 amino acids. Germline V lookup: CDR1 SGHDT, CDR2 YYEEEE. CDR3 sequence: CASSSDFRGYTF. CDR3 nucleotides: TGTGCCAGCAGCTCAGATTTTCGTGGCTACACCTTC.

The J gene is TRBJ2-3, the V gene TRBV6-5; TRBD2 aligns across 10 bases. V trimming: 4 bases; J trimming: 3 bases; junction bases outside the gene matches: 1. The CDR3 spans 14 residues. Germline V lookup: CDR1 MNHEY, CDR2 SVGAGI. The DNA of the CDR3 is TGTGCCAGCAGTTCTAGCGGGGGTACAGATACGCAGTATTTT. This sequence encodes CASSSSGGTDTQYF.

The CDR3: CASSSGSYEQYF. In nucleotides, the CDR3 is TGTGCCAGCAGTTCCGGGTCATACGAGCAGTACTTC. This chain joins TRBV6-5 and TRBJ2-7; D unresolved. The CDR3 loop spans 12 amino acids. Per the germline V gene, CDR1 is MNHEY and CDR2 is SVGAGI. V was shortened by 4 bases and J by 4 bases, with 8 bases between the two germline ends.

The rearrangement uses TRBV29-1 and TRBJ2-1; no reliable D call. The CDR3 has 12 amino acids. CDR1 and CDR2 (germline): SQVTM, ANQGSEA. V was trimmed by 1 base and J by 8 bases, leaving 9 bases between them. The CDR3 nucleotides read TGCAGCGTTGAAGTGTCGCCCCATGAGCAGTTCTTC. Protein product: CSVEVSPHEQFF.

The chain carries TRBV5-1 and TRBJ2-1, with 9 bases identical to TRBD1. CDR1 SGHRS and CDR2 YFSETQ come from the germline V gene. V shed 4 bases, J shed 10 bases, and the junction held 15 bases outside the gene matches. The length of the CDR3 is 16 residues. The CDR3 reads CASSPDTGTGKREQFF. Here the CDR3 DNA reads TGCGCCAGCAGCCCCGACACCGGGACAGGGAAAAGAGAGCAGTTCTTC.

The CDR3: CASSVEGARGGELFF. The DNA for the CDR3 is TGTGCCAGCAGCGTAGAAGGGGCCAGGGGCGGGGAGCTGTTTTTT. The chain links TRBV9 to TRBJ2-2, with D perhaps TRBD1 (6 bases). The germline V gene encodes CDR1 SGDLS and CDR2 YYNGEE. Trimming removed 0 bases from V and 7 bases from J, with 13 bases in between. The CDR3 is 15 amino acids. Filled out from reference TRBV9 and TRBJ2-2, the complete variable domain reads DSGVTQTPKHLITATGQRVTLRCSPRSGDLSVYWYQQSLDQGLQFLIQYYNGEERAKGNILERFSAQQFPDLHSELNLSSLELGDSALYFCASSVEGARGGELFFGEGSRLTVL.

This sequence joins TRBV19 and TRBJ1-2; TRBD1 aligns across 7 bases. The trim removed 5 bases at V and 7 bases at J, leaving 10 bases unmatched. CDR3 length: 14 residues. The V gene's germline CDR1 is LNHDA and CDR2 SQIVND (reference sequence). The CDR3 here is CASSPLTGASGYTF. The DNA of the CDR3 is TGTGCCAGTAGTCCTTTAACAGGGGCGAGTGGCTACACCTTC.

This sequence joins TRBV3-1 (or the pseudogene TRBV3-2) and TRBJ2-3; 7 bases agree with TRBD2. V shed 4 bases and J 4 bases; nucleotides not matched to a gene: 14. The CDR3 totals 17 residues. Germline CDR1 is LGHDT and CDR2 is YNNKEL (reference sequence). The CDR3 DNA reads as TGTGCCAGCAGCCCCCTGGGCGGGGCGGGGGTACCAGATACGCAGTATTTT. Its translation is CASSPLGGAGVPDTQYF.

The rearrangement uses TRBV6-4 and TRBJ2-2; 7 nucleotides match TRBD1. The J segment lost 2 bases and the V segment lost 7 bases, leaving 4 bases of the junction unmatched. The CDR3 runs to 14 residues. Germline-derived CDR1 and CDR2 are MRHNA and SNTAGT. The CDR3 reads CASKRDSNTGELFF. The CDR3 DNA reads TGTGCCAGCAAGAGGGACAGCAACACCGGGGAGCTGTTTTTT.

This clone appeared a few times. The V gene is TRBV19, the J gene TRBJ1-2; TRBD1 matches 7 bases. The CDR3 loop spans 13 amino acids. CDR1 and CDR2 (germline): LNHDA, SQIVND (reference sequence). The junction had 7 bases not matched to a gene; V was cut back by 10 bases and J by 2 bases. CDR3 in amino acids: CATQVGGNYGYTF. Here the CDR3 DNA reads TGTGCCACCCAGGTAGGGGGCAACTATGGCTACACCTTC.

V gene TRBV28 combines with J gene TRBJ2-7; 12 bases are a match to TRBD2. The CDR3 is 15 amino acids. Trimming cost V 0 bases and J 5 bases; bases outside gene matches: 2. Germline CDR1 is MDHEN and CDR2 is SYDVKM. The CDR3 is CASSLWASGRDEQYF. The CDR3 DNA sequence: TGTGCCAGCAGTTTATGGGCTAGCGGGAGGGACGAGCAGTACTTC.

The chain combines TRBV3-1 (or the pseudogene TRBV3-2) with TRBJ2-3; perhaps TRBD1 as D (6 bases). V lost 4 bases, J lost 3 bases, and 11 bases lay in between. Germline CDR1 is LGHDT and CDR2 is YNNKEL (reference sequence). The CDR3 is 14 amino acids. The DNA for the CDR3 is TGTGCCAGCAGCCCGGGACATCCAACAGATACGCAGTATTTT. Its protein product is CASSPGHPTDTQYF.

V is TRBV18 and J is TRBJ2-5; D unresolved. Trimming left V 2 bases short and J 1 base short, with 11 bases between. The CDR3 consists of 15 residues. Germline V gene data show CDR1 as KGHSH and CDR2 as LQKENI. The CDR3 region has the DNA TGTGCCAGCTCACCAACCCAGGCGACCCAAGAGACCCAGTACTTC. This translates into CASSPTQATQETQYF. The full variable domain, rest sourced from reference TRBV18 and TRBJ2-5, is NAGVMQNPRHLVRRRGQEARLRCSPMKGHSHVYWYRQLPEEGLKFMVYLQKENIIDESGMPKERFSAEFPKEGPSILRIQQVVRGDSAAYFCASSPTQATQETQYFGPGTRLLVL.

This clone was seen a handful of times. The chain employs TRBV30 and TRBJ1-1, with TRBD1 identical over 7 bases. Trimming removed 5 bases from V and 3 bases from J; junction bases left unmatched: 6. Germline CDR1 GTSNPN, CDR2 SVGIG (reference sequence). The CDR3 length is 13 residues. The CDR3 region is CAWGPGTDTEAFF. CDR3 DNA sequence: TGTGCCTGGGGCCCTGGGACAGACACTGAAGCTTTCTTT.

The V gene is TRBV12-3 or TRBV12-4, the J gene TRBJ1-2; D unresolved. This CDR3 spans 12 amino acids. V gave up 5 bases and J gave up 1 base, with 5 bases separating them. CDR3 DNA sequence: TGTGCCAGCAGTCTCTATAACTATGGCTACACCTTC. It codes for CASSLYNYGYTF.

The J gene is TRBJ2-5, the V gene TRBV15; TRBD2 aligns across 10 bases. Trimming removed 6 bases from V and 4 bases from J; junction bases left unmatched: 5. The CDR3 loop spans 14 amino acids. Germline values: CDR1 LNHNV, CDR2 YYDKDF (reference sequence). CDR3 coding DNA: TGTGCCACCAGTTTACTAGCGGGAACAGAGACCCAGTACTTC. Translated, it gives CATSLLAGTETQYF.

This clone occurred once. V usage is TRBV7-8 and J usage is TRBJ2-3; D gene uncertain. Trimming took 3 bases from V and 0 from J, leaving 10 bases between them. This CDR3 has 15 residues. From germline, CDR1 is SGHVS and CDR2 FQNEAQ. CDR3 loop: CASSFRGISTDTQYF. In DNA, the CDR3 is TGTGCCAGCAGCTTCAGAGGCATCAGCACAGATACGCAGTATTTT.